These T cell receptor beta chains were read from a single sample in a study of CD8+ T cells in alopecia areata. The method was immunoSEQ multiplex PCR; TCRdb's version includes in-frame clones alone and lacks a portion of them. This sample carries around 120,000 clones, about two fifths of them seen once, and the ten largest clones take 3.1%. The material sequenced was CD4+ T cells sorted from blood. The receptors come from a human donor with alopecia areata. CDR3s include the opening cysteine and the closing phenylalanine or tryptophan. The order of the fields is J gene, V gene, D gene, clone size, CDR3 DNA, CDR3 protein. The D gene is left open where the match is weak. Clone sizes are given selectively: once, few, many, or a class where the clone is expanded.

>TRBJ2-7|TRBV15|-|-
TGTGCCACCAGACAACACGTCCGGGACGGGGTCGGGGCTGAGCAGTACTTC
CATRQHVRDGVGAEQYF
>TRBJ1-2|TRBV30|-|-
TGTGCCTGGAGGGACACTCGCTATGGCTACACCTTC
CAWRDTRYGYTF
>TRBJ2-5|TRBV4-3|-|few
TGCGCCAGCAGCCAAGGCAGGGGAGAGACCCAGTACTTC
CASSQGRGETQYF
>TRBJ2-7|TRBV30|-|-
TGTGCCTGGAGTAAACAGGGCTACGAGCAGTACTTC
CAWSKQGYEQYF
>TRBJ2-1|TRBV2|-|-
TGTGCCAGCGCTGACACGAATTACAATGAGCAGTTCTTC
CASADTNYNEQFF
>TRBJ1-4|TRBV29-1|-|-
TGCAGCGTTCTGGGCGGGGGGACCGGTGAAAAACTGTTTTTT
CSVLGGGTGEKLFF
>TRBJ2-3|TRBV7-2|TRBD2|few
TGTGCCAGCACACTAGCGGGGGGGCCAGATACGCAGTATTTT
CASTLAGGPDTQYF
>TRBJ1-1|TRBV5-1|-|few
TGCGCCAGCAGCTTGGACTACGGGAACACTGAAGCTTTCTTT
CASSLDYGNTEAFF
>TRBJ2-1|TRBV19|TRBD2|-
TGTGCCAGTAATTCGGGGGGGCGGCAAGCCAATGAGCAGTTCTTC
CASNSGGRQANEQFF
>TRBJ2-5|TRBV4-1|TRBD2|-
TGCGCCAGCAGCCAAGATCCCAATAGCGGGAGGCGGGAGACCCAGTACTTC
CASSQDPNSGRRETQYF
>TRBJ1-1|TRBV29-1|TRBD1|-
TGCAGCGTTGAAGTGGCGCGGACAGGGAATACTGAAGCTTTCTTT
CSVEVARTGNTEAFF
>TRBJ1-1|TRBV29-1|-|-
TGCAGCGTTGAGCCTTACATGAACACTGAAGCTTTCTTT
CSVEPYMNTEAFF
>TRBJ1-5|TRBV29-1|-|-
TGCAGCGTGGGCAATAGCAATCAGCCCCAGCATTTT
CSVGNSNQPQHF
>TRBJ1-2|TRBV4-2|-|few
TGTGCCAGCAACAGGGAGAACTATGGCTACACCTTC
CASNRENYGYTF
>TRBJ2-1|TRBV11-2|-|-
TGTGCCAGCAGCTTAGGGCGGGCGGGGCCCTACAATGAGCAGTTCTTC
CASSLGRAGPYNEQFF
>TRBJ2-2|TRBV11-1|-|-
TGTGCCAGCAGCTTAACTAATACCGGGGAGCTGTTTTTT
CASSLTNTGELFF
>TRBJ1-5|TRBV11-2|-|few
TGTGCCAGCAGCGTCCCGGGACTCGGCAATCAGCCCCAGCATTTT
CASSVPGLGNQPQHF
>TRBJ2-5|TRBV20-1|-|few
TGCAGTGCTAGCTTTACCCAGACCCAGTACTTC
CSASFTQTQYF
>TRBJ2-1|TRBV29-1|-|few
TGCAGCGTTGAAGGGACCCCAGCCGCGACCCTGAACAATGAGCAGTTCTTC
CSVEGTPAATLNNEQFF
>TRBJ2-7|TRBV4-3|-|few
TGCGCCAGCAGCCAGGGGGTAAGGGGACCCTACGAGCAGTACTTC
CASSQGVRGPYEQYF
>TRBJ2-5|TRBV2|TRBD1|-
TGTGCCAGCAGACAGGGACAGCCAGCAGAGACCCAGTACTTC
CASRQGQPAETQYF
>TRBJ2-7|TRBV29-1|TRBD2|few
TGCAGCGTTGTACGGGGGGGAGTGAGCGAGCAGTACTTC
CSVVRGGVSEQYF
>TRBJ1-3|TRBV29-1|TRBD1|few
TGCAGCGTTGGGGGACAGGGAGGAAACACCATATATTTT
CSVGGQGGNTIYF
>TRBJ2-5|TRBV9|-|-
TGTGCCAGCAGCGGGCAGGTACAAGAGACCCAGTACTTC
CASSGQVQETQYF
>TRBJ2-1|TRBV5-1|-|-
TGCGCCAGCAGCTTGGCCGACTGGCCCTACAGCGATGAGCAGTTCTTC
CASSLADWPYSDEQFF
>TRBJ2-5|TRBV7-9|-|few
TGTGCCAGCAGCTACCAAGGGGGTCTGAATACGGAGACCCAGTACTTC
CASSYQGGLNTETQYF
>TRBJ2-1|TRBV23-1|TRBD1|-
TGCGCCAGCAGTCCCCGGACAGGGGCTAGGGAGCAGTTCTTC
CASSPRTGAREQFF
>TRBJ1-2|TRBV30|-|-
TGTGCCTGGAGTGAGGCTAACTATGGCTACACCTTC
CAWSEANYGYTF
>TRBJ2-1|TRBV20-1|TRBD2|-
TGCAGTGCGAGACTAGCCTGGGGGCAGTTCTTC
CSARLAWGQFF
>TRBJ2-5|TRBV5-1|-|-
TGCGCCAGCAGCTGGGACCAAGAGACCCAGTACTTC
CASSWDQETQYF
>TRBJ2-1|TRBV20-1|-|-
TGCAGTGTTTCCTGGGGACATGAGCAGTTCTTC
CSVSWGHEQFF
>TRBJ1-1|TRBV18|-|few
TGTGCCAGCTCAGACTATCTAGGCAACACTGAAGCTTTCTTT
CASSDYLGNTEAFF
>TRBJ1-2|TRBV5-1|-|-
TGCGCCAGCAGCCCCGATGACAGGAACCCTTATGGCTACACCTTC
CASSPDDRNPYGYTF
>TRBJ2-5|TRBV14|-|-
TGTGCCAGCAGCCAAGCTGTCGTCCGGGAGACCCAGTACTTC
CASSQAVVRETQYF
>TRBJ2-3|TRBV5-5|TRBD2|few
TGTGCCAGCAGCCAACTAGCGGGGGGCATGTATACGCAGTATTTT
CASSQLAGGMYTQYF
>TRBJ1-2|TRBV4-1|-|-
TGCGCCAGCAGCTCTTATTTAGGGTCGGATGGCTACACCTTC
CASSSYLGSDGYTF
>TRBJ2-7|TRBV14|-|-
TGTGCCAGCAGCCTAAGTCAGGGAACCTACGAGCAGTACTTC
CASSLSQGTYEQYF
>TRBJ1-6|TRBV7-2|-|-
TGTGCCAGCAGCCTTCACAGCTCCTCACCCCTCCACTTT
CASSLHSSSPLHF
>TRBJ2-7|TRBV30|-|-
TGTGCCTGGACGAAAAGTAGCTCCTACGAGCAGTACTTC
CAWTKSSSYEQYF
>TRBJ1-2|TRBV5-1|-|-
TGCGCCAGCAGCCTGGGGAGGGGCGACGGCTACACCTTC
CASSLGRGDGYTF
>TRBJ2-1|TRBV4-1|TRBD2|few
TGCGCCAGCAGCCAAGCTAGGGCCCACAGCGGGAGGAGGGAGCAGTTCTTC
CASSQARAHSGRREQFF
>TRBJ2-1|TRBV7-9|TRBD2|-
TGTGCCAGCAGCTTAGCTAGCGGGAGCTTATCGGGTGAGCAGTTCTTC
CASSLASGSLSGEQFF
>TRBJ2-1|TRBV11-2|TRBD2|-
TGTGCCAGCAGCTTAGGCCGGGGACTAGCGGACAATGAGCAGTTCTTC
CASSLGRGLADNEQFF
>TRBJ2-3|TRBV5-4|-|few
TGTGCCAGCAGCCCGAAAGGGGGGACTGGCACAGATACGCAGTATTTT
CASSPKGGTGTDTQYF
>TRBJ2-3|TRBV29-1|-|-
TGCAGCGTTGCCGGGGGGCAGTGGGATACGCAGTATTTT
CSVAGGQWDTQYF
>TRBJ2-1|TRBV7-4|-|-
TGTGCCAGCAGCACTTTTGGTGGGGCACTGGTTTACTCCTACAATGAGCAGTTCTTC
CASSTFGGALVYSYNEQFF
>TRBJ2-5|TRBV4-1|-|-
TGCGCCAGCAGCCAACCACAGGGGACCCAGTACTTC
CASSQPQGTQYF
>TRBJ1-6|TRBV25-1|TRBD1|-
TGTGCCAGCAGTGGGACAGGGGTATCACCCCTCCACTTT
CASSGTGVSPLHF
>TRBJ2-1|TRBV5-1|TRBD2|-
TGCGCCAGCAGCTCCGGGAACGGGGGGGCCCGTGAGCAGTTCTTC
CASSSGNGGAREQFF
>TRBJ2-7|TRBV4-3|-|-
TGCGCCAGCAGCCAAGATATTTACAGGGAAAGCTCCTACGAGCAGTACTTC
CASSQDIYRESSYEQYF
>TRBJ2-7|TRBV7-2|TRBD2|-
TGTGCCAGCAGCCCCGTGATTGCGCGGGGGACCTACGAGCAGTACTTC
CASSPVIARGTYEQYF